This TCR beta chain was recovered during a study of CD4 and CD8 cells across lung adenocarcinoma regions. The V end lost 7 bases, the J end lost 4 bases, and 19 bases lay between the germline ends. This CDR3 has 15 residues. CDR1 is MNHNS and CDR2 is SASEGT in the germline V gene. The patients had localized lung adenocarcinoma, a non-small cell subtype. TCRdb independently ran MiXCR on the PCR reads; one entry per CDR3 protein. The sample holds over 1,500 distinct CDR3 sequences; 61% are singletons and the top ten take roughly two fifths. The chain combines TRBV6-1 with TRBJ2-5; tentatively, D is TRBD1 (6 bases). Material for sequencing was CD4+ T cells from the margin of a lung tumor. The receptor was isolated from a female donor with lung adenocarcinoma. The CD4 and CD8 labels of this study may be unreliable. CDR3 loop: CASIQRGQGRETQYF. The CDR3 nucleotides are TGTGCCAGCATCCAACGCGGGCAGGGGAGAGAGACCCAGTACTTC.